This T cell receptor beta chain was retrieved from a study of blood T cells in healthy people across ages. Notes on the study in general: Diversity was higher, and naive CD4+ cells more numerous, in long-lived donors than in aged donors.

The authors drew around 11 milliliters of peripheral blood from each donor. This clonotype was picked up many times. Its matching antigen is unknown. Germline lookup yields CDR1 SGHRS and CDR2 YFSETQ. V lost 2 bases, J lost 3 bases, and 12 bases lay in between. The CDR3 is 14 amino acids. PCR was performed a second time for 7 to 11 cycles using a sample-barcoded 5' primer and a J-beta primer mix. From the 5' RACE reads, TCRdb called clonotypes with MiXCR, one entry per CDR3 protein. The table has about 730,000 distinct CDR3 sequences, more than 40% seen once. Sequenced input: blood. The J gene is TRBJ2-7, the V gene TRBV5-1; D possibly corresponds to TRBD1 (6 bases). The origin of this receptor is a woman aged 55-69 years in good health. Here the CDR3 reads CASSFKGDLYEQYF. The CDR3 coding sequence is TGCGCCAGCAGCTTCAAGGGGGATCTCTACGAGCAGTACTTC.